Listed below are T cell receptor beta chains from one sample, sequenced in a study of response to subunit inactivated influenza vaccine. TCRdb re-analysed the RT-PCR reads in MiXCR, keeping a single row per CDR3 protein. The profile shows some 500,000 distinct CDR3 sequences, about an eighth of them singletons. This material consisted of PBMCs from blood, taken more than 35 days after vaccination. These receptors were collected from a man aged 50-60 years who received an inactivated influenza vaccine. The CDR3 runs from the conserved cysteine through the conserved F or W. D genes are given only for firm matches. Size tells how often a clone was seen (once, few, many) or the class of an expanded clone, and some rows leave it out.

V gene	D gene	J gene	clone size	CDR3 DNA	CDR3 protein
TRBV29-1	TRBD2	TRBJ2-1	-	TGCAGCGAGGGACTAGCGGGAGGTTACAATGAGCAGTTCTTC	CSEGLAGGYNEQFF
TRBV7-8	-	TRBJ1-4	few	TGTGCCAGCAGCTCCTCACACCAACCAGATATGACGGATGAAAAACTGTTTTTT	CASSSSHQPDMTDEKLFF
TRBV7-9	-	TRBJ2-5	many	TGTGCCAGCAGCCCATCCAGGAGACGGGCCATCCAAGAGACCCAGTACTTC	CASSPSRRRAIQETQYF
TRBV12-2	-	TRBJ2-5	few	TGTGCAAGTCGCTCAGACAGGGGGCGCCCAGAAGAGACCCAGTACTTC	CASRSDRGRPEETQYF
TRBV20-1	-	TRBJ1-2	-	TGCAGTGCTAGAGAGATTTCCAGTGGGCCCTTCTATGGCTACACCTTC	CSAREISSGPFYGYTF
TRBV7-9	-	TRBJ2-7	many	TGTGCCAGCAGCCCGGGGATAACCTACGAGCAGTACTTC	CASSPGITYEQYF
TRBV20-1	TRBD1	TRBJ2-3	few	TGCAGTGCTAGAGTTGGACAGGGGCAGGATACGCAGTATTTT	CSARVGQGQDTQYF
TRBV12-3/TRBV12-4	TRBD2	TRBJ2-3	-	TGTGCCAGCCGGGGGGACACAGATACGCAGTATTTT	CASRGDTDTQYF
TRBV11-2	TRBD1	TRBJ2-7	-	TGTGCCAGCAGCCTCGGGACAGGGGGCCAGTACTTC	CASSLGTGGQYF
TRBV4-3	-	TRBJ1-2	few	TGCGCCAGCAGCCCAGTTCCCGGGGATATTGGCTACACCTTC	CASSPVPGDIGYTF
TRBV5-1	-	TRBJ1-2	-	TGCGCCAGCACCCGTGAGGGGCTCGACTATGGCTACACCTTC	CASTREGLDYGYTF
TRBV20-1	-	TRBJ1-4	-	TGCAGTGTCTATCACTTAAATGAAAAACTGTTTTTT	CSVYHLNEKLFF
TRBV5-1	-	TRBJ2-4	few	TGCGCCAGCAGCTACTCCCCGGGGACACCGGGGCGGAAAAACATTCAGTACTTC	CASSYSPGTPGRKNIQYF
TRBV19	-	TRBJ1-1	few	TGTGCCAGTAGTATTGGGTTGACCACTGAAGCTTTCTTT	CASSIGLTTEAFF
TRBV9	TRBD2	TRBJ2-7	many	TGTGCCAGCAGCGTAGGAGGGGGACTAGCGGACGAGCAGTACTTC	CASSVGGGLADEQYF
TRBV9	-	TRBJ2-5	few	TGTGCCAGCAGCGCACCGACTAACCAAGAGACCCAGTACTTC	CASSAPTNQETQYF
TRBV7-9	-	TRBJ1-3	few	TGTGCCAGGGGGACGGAAAGTGGAAACACCATATATTTT	CARGTESGNTIYF
TRBV11-2	TRBD1	TRBJ2-7	-	TGTGCCAGCAGCTTAAGGTGGGACAGGCCGTCCACTCGAATATACGAGCAGTACTTC	CASSLRWDRPSTRIYEQYF
TRBV20-1	-	TRBJ2-5	many	TGCAGTGCTAGAGGCAAAAGCTTGCAAGAGACCCAGTACTTC	CSARGKSLQETQYF
TRBV3-1	TRBD2	TRBJ2-1	few	TGTGCCAGCAGCGATCCCTTCGCGGGGGGGACTGAGCAGTTCTTC	CASSDPFAGGTEQFF
TRBV10-1	-	TRBJ2-5	-	TGCGCCAGCAGTGCCCGGAGCCCGGAGACCCAGTACTTC	CASSARSPETQYF
TRBV7-9	TRBD1	TRBJ2-7	few	TGTGCCAGCAGCTGGGACAGGCAGCAAGGCGAGCAGTACTTC	CASSWDRQQGEQYF
TRBV12-3/TRBV12-4	TRBD1	TRBJ1-1	few	TGTGCCAGTCAACCAGGGGGCACGGATGAAGCTTTCTTT	CASQPGGTDEAFF
TRBV25-1	-	TRBJ2-1	medium-sized	TGTGCCAGCAGTCCAGACCGGGAGTCGTATTACAATGAGCAGTTCTTC	CASSPDRESYYNEQFF
TRBV6-2/TRBV6-3	TRBD1	TRBJ2-2	few	TGTGCCAGCAGGCTTACCGGGACAGGCCGCACCGGGGAGCTGTTTTTT	CASRLTGTGRTGELFF
TRBV10-3	-	TRBJ2-2	-	TGTGCCATCAGCGCCGGGCAGGGGATCACCGTGGAGCTGTTTTTT	CAISAGQGITVELFF
TRBV7-8	-	TRBJ2-2	-	TGTGCCAGCAGCTTCCCGGGGGCCACCGGGGAGCTGTTTTTT	CASSFPGATGELFF
TRBV9	-	TRBJ2-3	-	TGTGCCAGCAGCCCCTGGGACTCGTACACAGATACGCAGTATTTT	CASSPWDSYTDTQYF
TRBV20-1	-	TRBJ2-2	-	TGCAGTGCTAGCGCGGGGTCGAACACCGGGGAGCTGTTTTTT	CSASAGSNTGELFF
TRBV3-1	-	TRBJ2-7	-	TGTGCCAGCAGCCAAGATGTGGGTTTGTCCTACGAGCAGTACTTC	CASSQDVGLSYEQYF
TRBV5-1	TRBD1	TRBJ2-5	few	TGCGCCAGCAGCTTAGCCCCCGGGACAGGGGTTAGGTCTCAAGAGACCCAGTACTTC	CASSLAPGTGVRSQETQYF
TRBV6-5	-	TRBJ2-4	few	TGTGCCAGCAGTTATTTAGGTGGCAAAAACATTCAGTACTTC	CASSYLGGKNIQYF
TRBV15	-	TRBJ2-3	few	TGTGCCACCAGCAGTTTTGCGGTTCTACCCACAGATACGCAGTATTTT	CATSSFAVLPTDTQYF
TRBV4-3	-	TRBJ2-1	many	TGCGCCAGCAGCCCGGACGGTAGCGTTCGCGGTATTCAGTTCTTC	CASSPDGSVRGIQFF
TRBV11-2	-	TRBJ2-3	once	TGTACCAGCAGCGCAATAAGGAGCACAGATACGCAGTATTTT	CTSSAIRSTDTQYF
TRBV2	TRBD1	TRBJ1-4	-	TGTGCCAGCAGCCAGGACAGGGGTACTGAAAAACTGTTTTTT	CASSQDRGTEKLFF
TRBV6-1	TRBD1	TRBJ1-3	few	TGTGCCAGCAGTCGTGGGACAGCTGGAAACACCATATATTTT	CASSRGTAGNTIYF